Listed below are T cell receptor beta chains from one sample, sequenced in a study of blood T cell repertoires in COVID-19. Using immunoSEQ multiplex PCR, the repertoire was profiled, and TCRdb retains in-frame clones only, with some absent. The sample includes around 50,000 clones, about 87% of them seen just once. Sequencing input: peripheral blood. Receptors originate from a human donor in a cohort sampled during active COVID-19. Each CDR3 is given with its conserved first and last residue. A D gene is named only where the DNA matches it firmly. Expanded clones are given a class, and other clones once, few, many or no size at all.

J gene: TRBJ1-2
V gene: TRBV7-2
clone size: .
D gene: TRBD1
CDR3 length: 14
CDR3 DNA: TGTGCCAGCAGTCTTCCAGGGGGCTCCTATGGCTACACCTTC
CDR3 protein: CASSLPGGSYGYTF

J gene: TRBJ2-5
V gene: TRBV5-6
clone size: .
D gene: TRBD1
CDR3 length: 16
CDR3 DNA: TGTGCCAGCAGCAGGACAGGGGAAGAGGGCCAAGAGACCCAGTACTTC
CDR3 protein: CASSRTGEEGQETQYF

J gene: TRBJ1-5
V gene: TRBV7-2
clone size: once
D gene: .
CDR3 length: 14
CDR3 DNA: TGTGCCAGCAGCATAACAGGACCCCGGCAGCCCCAGCATTTT
CDR3 protein: CASSITGPRQPQHF

J gene: TRBJ1-2
V gene: TRBV30
clone size: .
D gene: TRBD1
CDR3 length: 15
CDR3 DNA: TGTGCCTGGAGTGTACCAACAGGGGCTGACTATGGCTACACCTTC
CDR3 protein: CAWSVPTGADYGYTF

J gene: TRBJ2-3
V gene: TRBV18
clone size: .
D gene: TRBD2
CDR3 length: 15
CDR3 DNA: TGTGCCAGCTCCAAGCGGGAGGTGGGGACAGATACGCAGTATTTT
CDR3 protein: CASSKREVGTDTQYF

J gene: TRBJ2-7
V gene: TRBV15
clone size: .
D gene: TRBD1
CDR3 length: 17
CDR3 DNA: TGTGCCACCAGCAGAGTGGGGCAGGGGGAGAGCTCCTACGAGCAGTACTTC
CDR3 protein: CATSRVGQGESSYEQYF

J gene: TRBJ2-3
V gene: TRBV3-1/TRBV3-2
clone size: .
D gene: .
CDR3 length: 11
CDR3 DNA: TGTGCCAGCAGCCACTCAGATACGCAGTATTTT
CDR3 protein: CASSHSDTQYF

J gene: TRBJ2-1
V gene: TRBV4-2
clone size: .
D gene: TRBD1
CDR3 length: 16
CDR3 DNA: TGTGCCAGCAGCCGTATAGGACAGGGGAGCTACAATGAGCAGTTCTTC
CDR3 protein: CASSRIGQGSYNEQFF

J gene: TRBJ2-3
V gene: TRBV5-1
clone size: .
D gene: TRBD2
CDR3 length: 20
CDR3 DNA: TGCGCCAGCAGCCCCGGCCGGGGAGCGGGAGGCCGGGTTCGCACAGATACGCAGTATTTT
CDR3 protein: CASSPGRGAGGRVRTDTQYF

J gene: TRBJ1-1
V gene: TRBV6-4
clone size: .
D gene: .
CDR3 length: 13
CDR3 DNA: TGTGCCAGCAGCCGAGAACTGAACACTGAAGCTTTCTTT
CDR3 protein: CASSRELNTEAFF

J gene: TRBJ2-5
V gene: TRBV7-9
clone size: .
D gene: TRBD1
CDR3 length: 13
CDR3 DNA: TGTGCCAGCAGCTGGACAGGGACAGAGACCCAGTACTTC
CDR3 protein: CASSWTGTETQYF

J gene: TRBJ1-6
V gene: TRBV5-6
clone size: .
D gene: .
CDR3 length: 15
CDR3 DNA: TGTGCCAGCAGCCTTACTGGGGGAGGTAATTCACCCCTCCACTTT
CDR3 protein: CASSLTGGGNSPLHF

J gene: TRBJ2-1
V gene: TRBV18
clone size: once
D gene: .
CDR3 length: 17
CDR3 DNA: TGTGCCAGCTCACCGGGGTCGGGAGCTCATCAGAACAATGAGCAGTTCTTC
CDR3 protein: CASSPGSGAHQNNEQFF

J gene: TRBJ2-7
V gene: TRBV7-2
clone size: .
D gene: TRBD1
CDR3 length: 14
CDR3 DNA: TGTGCCAGCAGCCAGACAGGGGCTTCTTTCGAGCAGTACTTC
CDR3 protein: CASSQTGASFEQYF

J gene: TRBJ2-7
V gene: TRBV3-1/TRBV3-2
clone size: .
D gene: TRBD1
CDR3 length: 15
CDR3 DNA: TGTGCCAGCAGCCCCCGCGGACAGGGAAGATACGAGCAGTACTTC
CDR3 protein: CASSPRGQGRYEQYF

J gene: TRBJ2-7
V gene: TRBV19
clone size: .
D gene: .
CDR3 length: 13
CDR3 DNA: TGTGCCAGTAGTATCCTGCAGGGATTCGAGCAGTACTTC
CDR3 protein: CASSILQGFEQYF

J gene: TRBJ2-3
V gene: TRBV7-2
clone size: .
D gene: .
CDR3 length: 19
CDR3 DNA: TGTGCCAGCAGCTTAGGATGGGGCCCGGGACTCCGCGGCACAGATACGCAGTATTTT
CDR3 protein: CASSLGWGPGLRGTDTQYF

J gene: TRBJ2-3
V gene: TRBV18
clone size: .
D gene: .
CDR3 length: 13
CDR3 DNA: TGTGCCAGCTCACCAGTACTTACAGATACGCAGTATTTT
CDR3 protein: CASSPVLTDTQYF